This is a list of T cell receptor beta chains from one sample in a study of OX40 agonist ivuxolimab in advanced cancers. The repertoire was sequenced with immunoSEQ multiplex PCR; TCRdb's copy has only in-frame clones and lacks some. The sample lists 50,000 to 65,000 clones, around nine tenths occurring once. The input for sequencing was CD4+ or CD8+ T cells sorted from blood, taken in a trial of the OX40 agonist ivuxolimab. These receptors originate from an adult with an advanced solid tumor such as melanoma, head and neck, liver or kidney cancer. The CDR3 runs from the conserved cysteine through the conserved F or W. The order of the fields is clone size, D gene, J gene, V gene, CDR3 protein, CDR3 DNA. D genes are given only for firm matches. Rows give clone size only sometimes, using once, few, many, or a class for an expanded clone.

-,-,TRBJ2-1,TRBV7-2,CASSRRRGEQFF,TGTGCCAGCAGCCGCCGGCGGGGTGAGCAGTTCTTC
-,-,TRBJ2-7,TRBV7-9,CASSLVSGRSYEQYF,TGTGCCAGCAGCTTAGTTAGCGGCAGATCCTACGAGCAGTACTTC
-,-,TRBJ2-7,TRBV21-1,CASSKANARISYEQYF,TGTGCCAGCAGCAAAGCTAACGCTAGGATCTCCTACGAGCAGTACTTC
-,-,TRBJ2-5,TRBV14,CASSPLYGTGEETQYF,TGTGCCAGCAGCCCCCTTTACGGCACAGGTGAAGAGACCCAGTACTTC
-,-,TRBJ2-1,TRBV18,CASSSLGGRDNEQFF,TGTGCCAGCTCATCCCTCGGGGGGCGAGACAATGAGCAGTTCTTC
-,TRBD2,TRBJ2-1,TRBV7-2,CASSLGSGRGVNEQFF,TGTGCCAGCAGCTTAGGCTCCGGGAGGGGGGTCAATGAGCAGTTCTTC
-,-,TRBJ2-1,TRBV27,CASSPLLNEYEQFF,TGTGCCAGCAGCCCCCTCCTAAACGAATATGAGCAGTTCTTC
-,TRBD1,TRBJ2-1,TRBV30,CAWSHRDRYNEQFF,TGTGCCTGGAGTCACCGGGACAGATACAATGAGCAGTTCTTC
-,-,TRBJ2-3,TRBV19,CASSSVSGSTDTQYF,TGTGCCAGTAGTTCAGTCAGCGGTAGCACAGATACGCAGTATTTT
-,TRBD1,TRBJ1-2,TRBV5-1,CASSLKDRGIGYTF,TGCGCCAGCAGCTTGAAGGACAGGGGAATTGGCTACACCTTC
once,-,TRBJ2-3,TRBV28,CASRTLIDTQYF,TGTGCCAGCAGGACCTTAATAGATACGCAGTATTTT
once,TRBD1,TRBJ1-2,TRBV7-8,CASSPGTVYGYTF,TGTGCCAGCAGCCCCGGGACAGTCTATGGCTACACCTTC
-,TRBD2,TRBJ2-7,TRBV11-2,CASSLGGTGSEQYF,TGTGCCAGCAGCTTGGGGGGGACGGGATCCGAGCAGTACTTC
-,TRBD1,TRBJ1-2,TRBV5-4,CASSLGQGGYGFGYTF,TGTGCCAGCAGCCTCGGACAGGGCGGGTACGGCTTCGGCTACACCTTC
-,TRBD1,TRBJ2-2,TRBV28,CASSAWDRGAGELFF,TGTGCCAGCAGTGCCTGGGACAGGGGGGCCGGGGAGCTGTTTTTT
once,TRBD1,TRBJ1-5,TRBV10-2,CASTRDSSNQPQHF,TGCGCCAGCACCCGGGACAGTAGCAATCAGCCCCAGCATTTT
once,TRBD1,TRBJ1-1,TRBV13,CASSLGQMNTEAFF,TGTGCCAGCAGCCTGGGACAGATGAACACTGAAGCTTTCTTT
-,TRBD2,TRBJ2-5,TRBV5-1,CASRATPGGETQYF,TGCGCCAGCAGGGCGACTCCGGGAGGAGAGACCCAGTACTTC
-,-,TRBJ1-1,TRBV19,CASSLAGTNTEAFF,TGTGCCAGTAGTCTTGCAGGGACGAACACTGAAGCTTTCTTT
-,-,TRBJ1-5,TRBV28,CASSVRGNQPQHF,TGTGCCAGCAGTGTGCGGGGCAATCAGCCCCAGCATTTT
few,-,TRBJ2-5,TRBV18,CASSPPKETQYF,TGTGCCAGCTCACCACCGAAGGAGACCCAGTACTTC
-,TRBD1,TRBJ1-2,TRBV19,CASSIWDRDHGYTF,TGTGCCAGTAGTATCTGGGACAGAGACCATGGCTACACCTTC
few,-,TRBJ2-7,TRBV19,CASKALDGVGEQYF,TGTGCCAGTAAGGCCTTGGACGGAGTCGGCGAGCAGTACTTC
once,-,TRBJ2-1,TRBV4-3,CASSQEPPASTREQFF,TGCGCCAGCAGCCAAGAACCCCCGGCTAGTACCCGGGAGCAGTTCTTC
-,-,TRBJ2-3,TRBV20-1,CSAPRTDTQYF,TGCAGTGCCCCCCGGACAGATACGCAGTATTTT